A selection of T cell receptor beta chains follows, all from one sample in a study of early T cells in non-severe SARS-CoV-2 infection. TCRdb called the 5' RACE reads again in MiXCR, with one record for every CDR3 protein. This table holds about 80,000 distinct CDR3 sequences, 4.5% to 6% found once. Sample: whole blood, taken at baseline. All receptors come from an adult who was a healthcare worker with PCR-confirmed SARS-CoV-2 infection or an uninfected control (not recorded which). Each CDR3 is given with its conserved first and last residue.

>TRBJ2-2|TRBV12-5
CASGQRPNTGELFF
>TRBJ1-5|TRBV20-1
CSARGQGTSNQPQHF
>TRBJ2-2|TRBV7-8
CASSLVLAFTGELFF
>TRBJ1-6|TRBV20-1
CSAREGQNNSPLHF
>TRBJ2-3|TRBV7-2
CASSLAQATESTDTQYF
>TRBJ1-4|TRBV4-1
CASSQDLGPGGINEKLFF
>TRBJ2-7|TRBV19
CASSSKSGRAYEQYF
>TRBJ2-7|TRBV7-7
CASSPQLGEVHEQYF
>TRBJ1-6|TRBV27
CASSLSPRGHNSPLHF
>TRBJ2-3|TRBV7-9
CASSLALIRTDTQYF
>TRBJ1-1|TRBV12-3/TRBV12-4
CASTMNTEAFF
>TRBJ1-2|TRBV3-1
CASAAGNYGYTF
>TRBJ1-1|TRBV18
CASSPPRDGAEAFF
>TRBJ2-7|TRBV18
CASSRGGSAYEQYF
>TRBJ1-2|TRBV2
CASMRGLTDYGYTF
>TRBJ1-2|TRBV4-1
CASSQGHRADRGYTF
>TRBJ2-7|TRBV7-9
CASSPTGVPSYEQYF
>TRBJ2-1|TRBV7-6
CASSWARGNEQFF
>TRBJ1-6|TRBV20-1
CSARLGTGNSPLHF
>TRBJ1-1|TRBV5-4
CASSSTNQPEAFF
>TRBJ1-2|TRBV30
CAWSADRNYGYTF
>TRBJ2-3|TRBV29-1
CSVELLAGRTDTQYF
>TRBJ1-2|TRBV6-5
CASSRQGKGANYGYTF
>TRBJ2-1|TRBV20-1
CSHPGTGGNEQFF
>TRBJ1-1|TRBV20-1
CSARELEGAFF
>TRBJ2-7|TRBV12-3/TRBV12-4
CASSPRETSYEQYF
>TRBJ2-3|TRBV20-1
CSARRTLAGALSFGETQYF
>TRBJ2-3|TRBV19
CASKSPGLRDTQYF
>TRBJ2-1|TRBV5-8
CASSFERGSYNEQFF
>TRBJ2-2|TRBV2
CASSGTGGPRGNTGELFF